The T cell receptor beta chain under discussion was sequenced for a study of cytomegalovirus exposure and HLA in healthy donors. It was with 60 Vbeta and 13 Jbeta primers that the PCR ran. Clones were read by immunoSEQ multiplex PCR, and TCRdb kept only the in-frame ones, dropping some. The table has fewer than 45,000 clones, roughly 80% seen once. CDR3 length: 15 residues. After removal of 1 base from V and 3 bases from J, the junction contained 3 bases not matched to a gene. Germline CDR1 MGHRA, CDR2 YSYEKL. Study-level results: Per a later analysis, 16,951 TCR beta sequences showed association with HLA alleles at 0.05 false discovery rate. Most TCR sequences proved rare, with some public TCRs found in many donors.

A note on this clone: Its antigen is still unknown.

Sequenced input: PBMCs. V is TRBV4-1 and J is TRBJ2-7; 10 bases fit TRBD1. The source of this sequence is a male donor in good health and CMV-seronegative. CDR3 in DNA: TGCGCCAGCAGCCAAGGGGGACAGGGGAGCTACGAGCAGTACTTC. Translated, it gives CASSQGGQGSYEQYF.